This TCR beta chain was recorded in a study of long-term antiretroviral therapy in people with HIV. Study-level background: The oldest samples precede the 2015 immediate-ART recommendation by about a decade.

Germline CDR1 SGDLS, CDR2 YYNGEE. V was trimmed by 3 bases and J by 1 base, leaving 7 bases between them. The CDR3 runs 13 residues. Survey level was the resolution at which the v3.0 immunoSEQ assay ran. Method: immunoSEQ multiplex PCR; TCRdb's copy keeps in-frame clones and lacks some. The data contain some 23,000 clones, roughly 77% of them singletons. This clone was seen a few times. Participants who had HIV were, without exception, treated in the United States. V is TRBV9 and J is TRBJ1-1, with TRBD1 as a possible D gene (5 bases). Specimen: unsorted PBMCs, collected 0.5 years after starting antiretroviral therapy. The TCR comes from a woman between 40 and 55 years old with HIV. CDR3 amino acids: CASSGGQNTEAFF. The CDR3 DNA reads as TGTGCCAGCAGCGGCGGACAGAACACTGAAGCTTTCTTT.